The 28 T cell receptor beta chains in this list originate from one sample, sequenced in a study of T cell repertoires in cytomegalovirus infection. MiXCR was run by TCRdb on the reads, yielding one entry per CDR3 protein. This sample has approximately 990,000 distinct CDR3 sequences, with around 31% found just once. Their recognized antigens are unknown. The source material was cultured CD8+ T cells from PBMCs, sampled from culture after CMV antigen stimulation. The receptors were gathered from a human donor in good health (CMV status not recorded). Some clones in this sample may be carry-over from other donors' samples.

There are many counts of this clonotype. This chain uses TRBV28 with TRBJ1-1; D gene ambiguous. Germline V lookup: CDR1 MDHEN, CDR2 SYDVKM. The CDR3 has 14 residues. Trimming removed 7 bases at V and 1 base at J, with 13 bases between. The CDR3 sequence: CASTAVPRNTEAFF. The DNA of the CDR3 is TGTGCCAGCACAGCGGTCCCCCGGAACACTGAAGCTTTCTTT.

The chain couples TRBV7-6 to TRBJ1-1; D is undetermined. V was pared by 1 base and J by 4 bases, with 10 bases between. CDR3 length: 14 residues. CDR1 SGHVS and CDR2 FNYEAQ come from the germline V gene. CDR3 DNA: TGTGCCAGCAGCTTAGAAAGTGTCGTCACTGAAGCTTTCTTT. Its protein product is CASSLESVVTEAFF.

This clonotype was seen a handful of times. The chain couples TRBV5-6 to TRBJ2-1; D uncertain. The V gene's germline CDR1 is SGHDT and CDR2 YYEEEE. The V and J ends lost 0 bases and 5 bases respectively, with 6 bases between them. The CDR3 loop spans 13 amino acids. CDR3 nucleotide sequence: TGTGCCAGCAGCTTGGCCTACGACAATGAGCAGTTCTTC. This translates into CASSLAYDNEQFF.

As regards this clonotype: A junction boundary mismatches the germline segment, possibly from a read error. The chain is built from TRBV4-1 and TRBJ2-3; 8 nucleotides line up with TRBD1. Germline CDR1 reads MGHRA; CDR2 reads YSYEKL. The CDR3 has 15 amino acids. The CDR3 region is CANSQAGGGGDTQYF. Here the CDR3 DNA reads TGCGCCAACAGCCAAGCAGGGGGCGGAGGAGATACGCAGTATTTT.

This clonotype was found many times. This chain joins TRBV7-9 and TRBJ2-5; D remains unclear. Germline CDR1 is SEHNR and CDR2 is FQNEAQ (reference sequence). The CDR3 runs to 15 residues. V lost 1 base and J 5 bases, leaving 14 bases between the germline ends. The CDR3 loop is CASSLGGPPKETQYF. The CDR3 DNA reads TGTGCCAGCAGCTTAGGAGGTCCTCCGAAGGAGACCCAGTACTTC.

This clonotype was seen only a few times. The rearrangement joins TRBV7-9 to TRBJ1-5; D gene ambiguous. Trimming took off 3 bases at V and 5 bases at J, with 2 bases between the two ends. The CDR3 length is 11 residues. Germline CDR1 reads SEHNR; CDR2 reads FQNEAQ (reference sequence). The CDR3 coding sequence is TGTGCCAGCAGCTTTTATCAGCCCCAGCATTTT. Its translation: CASSFYQPQHF.

This clonotype has a count of ten or more. DNA of the CDR3: TGTGCCAGCAGCTTAGGACGGGAGGGGGAGACCCAGTACTTC. This sequence encodes CASSLGREGETQYF. The chain employs TRBV7-6 and TRBJ2-5; TRBD2 matches 8 bases. Germline V gene lookup returns CDR1 SGHVS and CDR2 FNYEAQ. The CDR3 runs 14 residues. The trim removed 1 base at V and 5 bases at J, leaving 3 bases unmatched.

This chain links TRBV23-1 with TRBJ1-5; no clear D. TRBV23-1 is filed as an ORF, its function uncertain. V shed 0 bases and J shed 0 bases, with 12 bases lying between them. The CDR3 length is 17 residues. CDR3 nucleotides: TGCGCCAGCAGTCAATCTTTCGGCGGTGATAGCAATCAGCCCCAGCATTTT. Protein: CASSQSFGGDSNQPQHF.

The rearrangement links TRBV19 to TRBJ1-5; tentative D call: TRBD1 (6 bases). In germline, CDR1 is LNHDA, CDR2 SQIVND (reference sequence). Trimming took off 6 bases at V and 2 bases at J, with 14 bases between the two ends. There are 15 residues in the CDR3. CDR3 in amino acids: CASRLYRERNQPQHF. The CDR3 nucleotides read TGTGCCAGTAGACTCTACAGGGAACGCAATCAGCCCCAGCATTTT.

The chain couples TRBV27 to TRBJ1-1; tentative D call: TRBD1 (6 bases). The CDR3 spans 13 residues. Germline V lookup: CDR1 MNHEY, CDR2 SMNVEV (reference sequence). The V end lost 8 bases, the J end lost 3 bases, and 13 bases lay between the germline ends. The CDR3 sequence is CASFPGGHTEAFF. The CDR3 DNA is TGTGCCAGCTTCCCGGGGGGCCACACTGAAGCTTTCTTT.

This clonotype was observed a handful of times. This sequence joins TRBV6-2 or TRBV6-3 and TRBJ1-1; D is unresolved. From germline, CDR1 is MNHEY and CDR2 SVGEGT. The length of the CDR3 is 12 residues. The V gene lost 10 bases and the J gene lost 1 base, with 10 bases spanning the gap. CDR3 amino acids: CATMPGNTEAFF. The CDR3 region has the DNA TGTGCCACCATGCCGGGGAACACTGAAGCTTTCTTT.

This clonotype was recorded a few times. This sequence joins TRBV7-6 and TRBJ2-1; D is perhaps TRBD2 (7 bases). V was pared by 5 bases and J by 6 bases, with 11 bases between. Germline V lookup: CDR1 SGHVS, CDR2 FNYEAQ. CDR3 length equals 13 residues. This CDR3 is CASSGQRGNEQFF. The CDR3 DNA reads TGTGCCAGCAGCGGACAGCGGGGCAATGAGCAGTTCTTC.

Details on this clonotype: This clone may be a read error of a much larger clone one base away. This rearrangement joins TRBV12-3 or TRBV12-4 to TRBJ1-5; tentative D call: TRBD1 (5 bases). This CDR3 comprises 14 residues. CDR3 in amino acids: CVSSLGEGRQPQHF. CDR3 DNA: TGTGTCAGCAGTTTGGGGGAGGGGAGACAGCCCCAGCATTTT.

In nucleotides, the CDR3 is TGTGCCAGCAGCTGGGGGACTAGCGGGGGTCTGGACGGGGAGCTGTTTTTT. Translating it yields CASSWGTSGGLDGELFF. This sequence joins TRBV5-6 and TRBJ2-2; 14 bases match TRBD2. The CDR3 contains 17 residues. V shed 3 bases, J shed 7 bases, and the junction held 8 bases outside the gene matches. CDR1 SGHDT and CDR2 YYEEEE come from the germline V gene.

The gene calls are TRBV20-1 and TRBJ2-3; 8 nucleotides agree with TRBD2. Trimming removed 0 bases from V and 5 bases from J; junction bases left unmatched: 4. There are 14 residues in the CDR3. The germline CDR1 and CDR2 sequences are DFQATT and SNEGSKA (reference sequence). This CDR3 is CSARESGGIDTQYF. CDR3 DNA sequence: TGCAGTGCTAGAGAAAGCGGGGGTATAGATACGCAGTATTTT.

The chain recombines TRBV6-1 with TRBJ1-3; D might be TRBD1 (5 bases). From germline, CDR1 is MNHNS and CDR2 SASEGT. The CDR3 covers 15 residues. V gave up 4 bases and J gave up 0 bases, with 10 bases separating them. This CDR3 reads CASSVWGSSGNTIYF. The CDR3 DNA reads as TGTGCCAGCAGTGTGTGGGGGAGCTCTGGAAACACCATATATTTT.

This clonotype was observed a handful of times. The chain employs TRBV5-4 and TRBJ1-1, with D tentatively TRBD1 (6 bases). Deletions cut 7 bases from V and 7 bases from J, with 11 bases between. This CDR3 has 11 amino acids. Germline V gives CDR1 SGHNT, CDR2 YYREEE (reference sequence). The CDR3 protein is CASHLGHEAFF. DNA of the CDR3: TGTGCCAGCCATTTGGGACATGAAGCTTTCTTT. The complete variable domain, with remaining parts taken from reference TRBV5-4 and TRBJ1-1, reads ETGVTQSPTHLIKTRGQQVTLRCSSQSGHNTVSWYQQALGQGPQFIFQYYREEENGRGNFPPRFSGLQFPNYSSELNVNALELDDSALYLCASHLGHEAFFGQGTRLTVV.

This clonotype was picked up many times. This chain uses TRBV7-6 with TRBJ2-2; 10 bases map to TRBD1. V dropped 4 bases and J dropped 3; count of bases not matched to a gene: 8. The germline CDR1 and CDR2 sequences are SGHVS and FNYEAQ. This CDR3 is built from 17 residues. CDR3 sequence: CASSSGTGERDTGELFF. The CDR3 region has the DNA TGTGCCAGCAGCTCCGGGACAGGGGAGAGGGACACCGGGGAGCTGTTTTTT.

This clonotype was detected ten times or more. This sequence joins TRBV7-8 and TRBJ2-5; 7 bases agree with TRBD2. The trim removed 3 bases at V and 1 base at J, leaving 8 bases unmatched. The CDR3 spans 16 residues. Germline-derived CDR1 and CDR2 are SGHVS and FQNEAQ. CDR3 coding DNA: TGTGCCAGCAGCTTGGGCCAGCGGGAACTCCAAGAGACCCAGTACTTC. It yields the protein CASSLGQRELQETQYF.

The chain has TRBV7-4 and TRBJ2-7; TRBD1 matches at 7 bases. V was pared by 2 bases and J by 0 bases, with 19 bases of the junction left unmatched. Germline CDR1 is SGHVT and CDR2 is SQSDAQ. CDR3 length equals 20 residues. In nucleotides, the CDR3 is TGTGCCAGCAGCTTAAATACACGTGCGACAGGGTTGCCTAGCTCCTACGAGCAGTACGTC. Protein sequence: CASSLNTRATGLPSSYEQYV.

Worth noting for this clonotype: A read error may produce the germline difference seen at one junction end. The chain joins TRBV19 to TRBJ1-5; D ambiguous. Germline V gene data show CDR1 as LNHDA and CDR2 as SQIVND (reference sequence). The length of the CDR3 is 16 residues. CDR3 amino acids: CATSIETKLGNQPQHF. CDR3 nucleotides: TGTGCCACTAGTATAGAGACCAAACTGGGAAATCAGCCCCAGCATTTT.

This clonotype was seen a few times. CDR3 nucleotide sequence: TGTGCCAGCACTATTAGGGGACAGGGATACAATGAGCAGTTCTTC. Translating it yields CASTIRGQGYNEQFF. The chain combines TRBV28 with TRBJ2-1, with 9 bases lining up with TRBD1. The J segment lost 4 bases and the V segment lost 7 bases, leaving 8 bases of the junction unmatched. The CDR3 covers 15 residues. Germline loops: CDR1 MDHEN, CDR2 SYDVKM. The variable domain in full, completed from reference TRBV28 and TRBJ2-1, reads DVKVTQSSRYLVKRTGEKVFLECVQDMDHENMFWYRQDPGLGLRLIYFSYDVKMKEKGDIPEGYSVSREKKERFSLILESASTNQTSMYLCASTIRGQGYNEQFFGPGTRLTVL.

This clonotype has a handful of counts. The rearrangement links TRBV7-9 to TRBJ2-1; possible D gene TRBD1, 6 bases. V was cut by 7 bases and J by 2 bases, with 18 bases left in between. The CDR3 consists of 16 residues. Germline V gene data show CDR1 as SEHNR and CDR2 as FQNEAQ (reference sequence). CDR3: CASIEPQGLAYNEQFF. The CDR3 DNA reads TGTGCCAGCATCGAACCTCAGGGGCTAGCCTACAATGAGCAGTTCTTC.

The chain is built from TRBV7-9 and TRBJ1-5, with 9 bases identical to TRBD1. Germline lookup yields CDR1 SEHNR and CDR2 FQNEAQ (reference sequence). This CDR3 is built from 12 residues. The junction had 9 bases not matched to a gene; V was cut back by 8 bases and J by 13 bases. The CDR3 DNA sequence: TGTGCCAGCTCGCAACCCGGACAGGGGCAGCATTTT. Its protein is CASSQPGQGQHF. Supplemented by reference TRBV7-9 and TRBJ1-5, the full variable domain reads DTGVSQNPRHKITKRGQNVTFRCDPISEHNRLYWYRQTLGQGPEFLTYFQNEAQLEKSRLLSDRFSAERPKGSFSTLEIQRTEQGDSAMYLCASSQPGQGQHFGDGTRLSIL.

The chain links TRBV19 to TRBJ1-5; D not resolved. V was clipped by 7 bases and J by 0 bases, with 13 bases between them. Germline assignment: CDR1 LNHDA and CDR2 SQIVND (reference sequence). CDR3 size: 15 residues. The CDR3 DNA reads as TGTGCCAGTAATTGGGCAGTCTATAGCAATCAGCCCCAGCATTTT. Its protein is CASNWAVYSNQPQHF.

This clonotype was found a few times. This rearrangement joins TRBV28 to TRBJ2-3; D possibly uses TRBD1 or TRBD2 (5 bases each). Germline assignment: CDR1 MDHEN and CDR2 SYDVKM. The CDR3 runs to 17 residues. Trimming removed 5 bases at V and 0 bases at J, with 18 bases between. Here the CDR3 DNA reads TGTGCCAGCAGTGGTCCCCCTGGGGACCCGAGCACAGATACGCAGTATTTT. This encodes CASSGPPGDPSTDTQYF.

On this clonotype: A junction end diverges from the germline sequence, so it may reflect a read error. The gene calls are TRBV7-9 and TRBJ2-1; 11 bases are shared with TRBD2. This CDR3 comprises 12 residues. The germline gives CDR1 SEHNR, CDR2 FQNEAQ (reference sequence). CDR3 protein: CASSLATSGDIF. CDR3 in DNA: TGTGCCAGCAGCTTAGCGACTAGCGGGGACATCTTC.

Note on this clonotype: Given a much more abundant clone one base away, this may be a read error. The chain couples TRBV7-2 to TRBJ2-1; D is ambiguous. In germline, CDR1 is SGHTA, CDR2 FQGNSA. There are 12 residues in the CDR3. CDR3 sequence (DNA): TGTGTCAGCAGCTCGGCCAGATGGGAGCAGTTCTTC. It encodes CVSSSARWEQFF.